This T cell receptor beta chain was identified in a study of T-cell reconstitution after alpha-beta-depleted transplantation in children (dated by TCRdb to 2016 to 2017). About the investigation overall: Using TCR repertoire profiling, the study followed T-cell immune reconstitution in a quantitative way in children after TCRalphabeta/CD19-depleted allogeneic hematopoietic cell transplantation.

A remark on this clonotype: The target of this receptor is not known. There are no base qualities to consult, and no much larger clone falls within one base.

The V end loses 1 base and the J end loses 3 bases, and a stretch of 9 bases separates them. In the germline V gene, CDR1 corresponds to KGHSH and CDR2 to LQKENI. The CDR3 runs 14 amino acids, cysteine and phenylalanine included. Left in the record is the CDR3 DNA by itself, 42 bases read in frame from the first base. The receptor library was made with PCR. The instrument was an Illumina HiSeq 2500. To normalize quantification of the TCRbeta repertoire, the TCR libraries were built with molecular barcoding that relied on unique molecular identifiers. The public sequencing data were trimmed at Q25 with fastp and processed into clonotypes with MiXCR by TCRdb, which kept only in-frame beta chains. Duplicate CDR3 protein sequences are folded into a single record with the most common DNA and genes. The sample table holds 190,000 or so distinct CDR3 sequences, of which 13% to 15% were seen once. The biggest ten clones account for about 13% of the sample.

The chain employs TRBV18 and TRBJ1-1, with an unclear D gene assignment. Source: PBMCs from the stem cell graft donor, taken from the stem cell graft. The receptor was derived from a human donor who donated a stem cell graft to a child with acute lymphoblastic leukemia. In nucleotide form, the sequence is TGTGCCAGCTCACCACTAGACGGGGACACTGAAGCTTTCTTT. It translates to CASSPLDGDTEAFF. When the CDR3 is completed using the reference TRBV18 and TRBJ1-1 genes on either side, the full variable domain is NAGVMQNPRHLVRRRGQEARLRCSPMKGHSHVYWYRQLPEEGLKFMVYLQKENIIDESGMPKERFSAEFPKEGPSILRIQQVVRGDSAAYFCASSPLDGDTEAFFGQGTRLTVV.